This TCR beta chain is from a study of blood T cells in healthy people across ages. The second PCR ran about 6 to 12 cycles with a sample-barcoded 5' primer and J-beta primers. One entry per CDR3 protein results from TCRdb running MiXCR on the 5' RACE reads. The table lists 1.5 million to 2 million distinct CDR3 sequences, 28% of them singletons. The CDR3 runs 13 residues. Germline V gene data show CDR1 as DFQATT and CDR2 as SNEGSKA (reference sequence). The ends were cut back, 1 base at V and 5 bases at J, with 8 bases in the middle. J is TRBJ1-4 and V is TRBV20-1; weak D call: TRBD1 (6 bases). The specimen was blood. This receptor was identified in a woman aged 30 to 39 in good health. CDR3 amino acids: CSARVGQNEKLFF. The CDR3 DNA reads as TGCAGTGCTAGAGTTGGACAGAATGAAAAACTGTTTTTT.